The entry below describes one TCR beta chain. Its antigen is unidentified. This specimen comes from a study of naive and memory T cell subsets. V was shortened by 4 bases and J by 10 bases, with 21 bases between the two germline ends. The CDR3 has 15 residues. CDR1 is SEHNR and CDR2 is FQNEAQ in the germline V gene (reference sequence). An equimolar mix of two oligonucleotides served as the beta constant-region primer for TRBC1 and TRBC2. Nested alpha and beta constant-region primers with the SP2 primer drove four PCR rounds on ligated cDNA. TCRdb re-derived calls from the UMI-ligation and nested PCR reads in MiXCR, one entry per CDR3 protein. The table lists over 90,000 distinct CDR3 sequences, around 11% of them singletons. The study, taken as a whole, reports: Over 95% of naive TCR sequences appeared only once after error correction, unlike memory subsets. Naive repertoires, especially CD8, held a few larger clonotypes, possibly memory cells re-expressing CD45RA.

CD4 T cells were positively selected, then CD8 T cells from the CD4-negative fraction. The rearrangement uses TRBV7-9 and TRBJ2-3, with D perhaps being TRBD1 or TRBD2 (5 bases each). The sequenced sample was naive CD4+ T cells from blood. The clonotype comes from a human donor in good health. The CDR3 nucleotides read TGTGCCAGCAGCTACACCGGGACCACAGTCGCCGCGCAGTATTTT. Its translation: CASSYTGTTVAAQYF.